Sequencing of this T cell receptor beta chain was carried out in a study of T cell changes during pregnancy in multiple sclerosis. This CDR3 spans 17 amino acids. The V segment lost 3 bases and the J segment 3 bases; nucleotides outside the gene matches: 12. Per the germline V gene, CDR1 is SGHDT and CDR2 is YYEEEE. Repertoires were generated with immunoSEQ multiplex PCR, while TCRdb's copy carries only in-frame clones and drops some. The sample has about 60,000 clones, around 93% seen once; the top ten hold approximately 1.8%. The clonotype originates from a female donor with multiple sclerosis, enrolled in a pregnancy study. The chain has TRBV5-6 and TRBJ2-3; 8 positions match TRBD2. Sequenced material: peripheral blood, taken after pregnancy. In DNA, the CDR3 is TGTGCCAGCAGCTCCCCTTACCCGGGAGGGCCGACAGATACGCAGTATTTT. Translating gives CASSSPYPGGPTDTQYF.